Given below is one T cell receptor (beta chain) in context. There is no known antigen for this receptor. Base quality data are lacking; no much larger clone is found one base away. In this study, focal radiation therapy paired with CTLA-4 blockade (ipilimumab) was tested in patients who had chemo-refractory metastatic non-small-cell lung cancer. The sample belongs to a study of radiotherapy plus CTLA-4 blockade in lung cancer (dated by TCRdb to the late 2010s). Study-wide context: Among the enrolled patients, about 19% had an objective response, and around 31% reached disease control.

V lost 0 bases and J lost 2 bases, and the count of bases not matched to a germline gene is 4. The CDR3, cysteine through phenylalanine, is 16 amino acids long. Only the CDR3 part of the read is kept: 48 bases, read in frame from the first base. The germline V gene provides CDR1 SGHNT and CDR2 YENEEA. Beyond this particular receptor, the publication reports: Early dynamic changes in blood T cell clones, together with increased serum interferon-beta after radiation, were reported as the strongest predictors of response. TCR clones derived from tumors expanded in peripheral blood after treatment with radiotherapy and ipilimumab.

Library preparation was by the immunoSEQ multiplex PCR assay. In TCRdb, the immuneACCESS table is reduced to in-frame sequences with V and J assigned. These tables do not hold every clone; where another copy was compared, an unresolved V gene accounts for under half, and the others remain unexplained. A total of roughly 77,000 clones appear in this sample, nearly 75% of them only once. Together, the top ten hold 9.9% of the sample. The sequences come from peripheral blood, collected from a patient treated with radiotherapy plus ipilimumab. The sequence is built from TRBV11-3 and TRBJ2-1, and 7 bases in between align with TRBD2. The sequence was obtained from a human donor with non-small cell lung cancer whose response to radiotherapy plus ipilimumab could not be evaluated. The nucleotides read TGTGCCAGCAGCTTAGACTGGGGGAGGGCCTACAATGAGCAGTTCTTC. Its product reads: CASSLDWGRAYNEQFF. The CDR3, completed at both ends by the reference TRBV11-3 and TRBJ2-1 genes, gives the full variable domain EAGVVQSPRYKIIEKKQPVAFWCNPISGHNTLYWYLQNLGQGPELLIRYENEEAVDDSQLPKDRFSAERLKGVDSTLKIQPAELGDSAVYLCASSLDWGRAYNEQFFGPGTRLTVL.